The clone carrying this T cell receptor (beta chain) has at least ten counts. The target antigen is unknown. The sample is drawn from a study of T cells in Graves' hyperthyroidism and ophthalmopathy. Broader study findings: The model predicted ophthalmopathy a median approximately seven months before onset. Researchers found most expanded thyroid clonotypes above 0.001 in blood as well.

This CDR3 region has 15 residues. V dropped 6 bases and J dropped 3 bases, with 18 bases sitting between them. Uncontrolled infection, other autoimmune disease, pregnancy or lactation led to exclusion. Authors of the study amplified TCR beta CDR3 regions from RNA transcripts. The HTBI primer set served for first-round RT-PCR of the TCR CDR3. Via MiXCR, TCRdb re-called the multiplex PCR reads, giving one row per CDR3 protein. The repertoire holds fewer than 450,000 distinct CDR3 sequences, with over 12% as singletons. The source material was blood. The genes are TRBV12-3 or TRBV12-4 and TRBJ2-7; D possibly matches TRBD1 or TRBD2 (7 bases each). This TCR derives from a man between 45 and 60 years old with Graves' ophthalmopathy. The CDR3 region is CASSRGGQIVYEQYF. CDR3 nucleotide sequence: TGTGCCAGCAGCCGCGGGGGACAGATAGTCTACGAGCAGTACTTC.